One and the same sample provided the 20 T cell receptor beta chains below, sequenced in a study of T cells after yellow fever vaccination. TCRdb passed the 5' RACE reads through MiXCR, listing each CDR3 protein once. Among about 69,000 distinct CDR3 sequences, roughly 6% were seen once, and the ten largest hold roughly 2.3%. The specimen was CD4+ T cells sorted from PBMCs, collected less than 16 days after the first yellow fever vaccination. The receptors were sampled from a man between 18 and 35 years old who received the YFV17D yellow fever vaccine.

This clonotype was seen a few times. This chain links TRBV12-3 or TRBV12-4 with TRBJ1-3, with D unresolved. There are 16 residues in the CDR3. The ends were cut back, 9 bases at V and 1 base at J, with 19 bases in the middle. Here the CDR3 DNA reads TGTGCCAGTGGCGTTGGGATTATCGCGTCTGGAAACACCATATATTTT. Encoded protein: CASGVGIIASGNTIYF.

The sample holds many counts of this clonotype. The chain uses TRBV19 and TRBJ2-4, with D perhaps TRBD1 or TRBD2 (6 bases each). This CDR3 region has 12 residues. V lost 8 bases and J lost 9, with 14 bases in between. In germline, CDR1 is LNHDA, CDR2 SQIVND (reference sequence). CDR3 sequence reads: CASGGGLGIQYF. The CDR3 DNA is TGTGCCAGTGGAGGGGGGCTGGGCATTCAGTACTTC.

This clonotype was counted only a few times. The chain joins TRBV19 to TRBJ1-5, with D possibly TRBD1 on 5 matching bases. V lost 3 bases, J lost 6 bases, and 12 bases lay in between. Germline V gene lookup returns CDR1 LNHDA and CDR2 SQIVND (reference sequence). The CDR3 covers 14 residues. The CDR3 DNA follows: TGTGCCAGTAGTATGAAGAGAAGGGGTCAGCCCCAGCATTTT. Protein product: CASSMKRRGQPQHF. Using reference TRBV19 and TRBJ1-5 for the parts outside the CDR3, the full variable domain is DGGITQSPKYLFRKEGQNVTLSCEQNLNHDAMYWYRQDPGQGLRLIYYSQIVNDFQKGDIAEGYSVSREKKESFPLTVTSAQKNPTAFYLCASSMKRRGQPQHFGDGTRLSIL.

This clonotype was detected a few times. This may arise from a read error, as a much more abundant clone is one base away. The V gene is TRBV5-4, the J gene TRBJ2-5; maybe TRBD2 (5 bases). CDR3 size: 14 residues. V was pared by 1 base and J by 6 bases, with 13 bases between. Germline values: CDR1 SGHNT, CDR2 YYREEE (reference sequence). In nucleotides, the CDR3 is TGTGCCAGCAGCTTGTATGTGGGGAGCAAGACCCAGTACTTC. Translated, it gives CASSLYVGSKTQYF.

Ten or more counts support this clonotype. The chain recombines TRBV20-1 with TRBJ2-7; D is uncertain. The CDR3 has 11 amino acids. V was shortened by 2 bases and J by 9 bases, with 11 bases between the two germline ends. The germline V gene has CDR1 DFQATT and CDR2 SNEGSKA (reference sequence). The CDR3, as DNA: TGCAGTGCTAGAATGGGGAATTGGCAGTACTTC. Its protein product is CSARMGNWQYF.

This clonotype came up many times. V is TRBV20-1 and J is TRBJ1-4; D not certain. V lost 0 bases to trimming and J lost 6 bases, with 11 bases between them. The CDR3 covers 14 residues. Germline CDR1 reads DFQATT; CDR2 reads SNEGSKA (reference sequence). The CDR3 here is CSARDWGRDEKLFF. CDR3 nucleotide sequence: TGCAGTGCTAGAGATTGGGGAAGGGATGAAAAACTGTTTTTT.

At least ten counts were recorded for this clonotype. This chain joins TRBV4-3 and TRBJ1-5; D is uncertain. With 2 bases removed from V and 4 bases from J, the gap between germline ends came to 9 bases. Per the germline V gene, CDR1 is LGHNA and CDR2 is YSLEER. This CDR3 comprises 14 residues. The CDR3 sequence is CASSQSSVNQPQHF. The CDR3, as DNA: TGCGCCAGCAGCCAATCAAGCGTTAATCAGCCCCAGCATTTT.

This clonotype was observed at least ten times. The chain combines TRBV20-1 with TRBJ2-5; weak D call: TRBD2 (6 bases). Germline V gives CDR1 DFQATT, CDR2 SNEGSKA (reference sequence). This CDR3 contains 13 residues. V was trimmed by 4 bases and J by 5 bases, leaving 14 bases between them. As DNA, the CDR3 is TGCAGTGCTAATAGGGCGGGGATCGAGACCCAGTACTTC. Translating gives CSANRAGIETQYF.

The table lists this clonotype with many counts. The chain joins TRBV21-1 to TRBJ2-7; the listed D gene, TRBD2, was not tested against the DNA. TRBV21-1 is marked as a pseudogene. There are 13 residues in the CDR3. Here the CDR3 DNA reads TGTGCCAGCAGGGGAGGGGGCCCCTACGAGCAGTACTTC. As protein: CASRGGGPYEQYF.

This clonotype was detected many times. The CDR3 spells CAISARQVLATNEKLFF. CDR3 DNA sequence: TGTGCCATCAGTGCGCGACAAGTCTTAGCAACTAATGAAAAACTGTTTTTT. J is TRBJ1-4 and V is TRBV10-3; D is unclear. Germline CDR1 and CDR2: ENHRY and SYGVKD. The ends were cut back, 4 bases at V and 0 bases at J, with 15 bases in the middle. There are 17 residues in the CDR3.

This clonotype was seen ten or more times. V gene TRBV5-6 combines with J gene TRBJ2-7, with a tentative D call TRBD1 (6 bases). V was shortened by 3 bases and J by 0 bases, with 16 bases between the two germline ends. This CDR3 comprises 16 residues. Germline-derived CDR1 and CDR2 are SGHDT and YYEEEE. Written as DNA, the CDR3 is TGTGCCAGCAGCTCCTACGACAGGTTTGTCTCCTACGAGCAGTACTTC. As protein: CASSSYDRFVSYEQYF.

This clonotype has at least ten counts. The chain couples TRBV12-3 or TRBV12-4 to TRBJ2-3, with 7 bases aligning to TRBD1. V dropped 5 bases and J dropped 5; count of bases not matched to a gene: 7. The length of the CDR3 is 14 residues. Written as DNA, the CDR3 is TGTGCCAGCAGTGTACGACAGGGCTTAGATACGCAGTATTTT. Protein sequence: CASSVRQGLDTQYF.

This clonotype was seen ten or more times. The chain uses TRBV12-3 or TRBV12-4 and TRBJ2-7; maybe TRBD1 (5 bases). The CDR3 is 12 amino acids. The ends were cut back, 5 bases at V and 4 bases at J, with 9 bases in the middle. The chain's CDR3 is CASSADSYEQYF. CDR3 nucleotide sequence: TGTGCCAGCAGTGCCGACAGTTACGAGCAGTACTTC.

This clonotype has ten or more counts. The CDR3, as DNA: TGCGCCAGCAGCCTCGGGGGGTCCGTGGGTGAGCAGTTCTTC. Translating gives CASSLGGSVGEQFF. The chain is built from TRBV5-1 and TRBJ2-1; 7 nucleotides align to TRBD2. The CDR3 has 14 residues. With 4 bases clipped from V and 9 bases from J, the junction kept 10 bases outside the gene matches. CDR1 is SGHRS and CDR2 is YFSETQ in the germline V gene.

The chain employs TRBV29-1 and TRBJ1-1, with 7 bases aligning to TRBD1. The CDR3 runs to 11 residues. Trimming at V came to 6 bases and at J to 7 bases, leaving 5 bases not matched to a gene. From germline, CDR1 is SQVTM and CDR2 ANQGSEA. As DNA, the CDR3 is TGCAGCGTGGACAGGACGAGTGAAGCTTTCTTT. Protein sequence: CSVDRTSEAFF.

This clonotype was picked up many times. The chain has TRBV7-8 and TRBJ2-3; 13 bases agree with TRBD2. CDR1 SGHVS and CDR2 FQNEAQ come from the germline V gene. V lost 5 bases and J lost 2; bases outside the gene matches: 7. The CDR3 totals 17 residues. CDR3 region: CASSRRLAGGSTDTQYF. The CDR3 coding sequence is TGTGCCAGCAGCCGTCGACTAGCGGGGGGATCCACAGATACGCAGTATTTT.

This clonotype was observed at least ten times. The CDR3 DNA sequence: TGCGCCAGCAGCTTGGGGGGACTAGCATCTGGGAGCGAGACCCAGTACTTC. The encoded protein is CASSLGGLASGSETQYF. The J gene is TRBJ2-5, the V gene TRBV5-1; TRBD2 agrees at 9 bases. Per the germline V gene, CDR1 is SGHRS and CDR2 is YFSETQ. V was pared by 0 bases and J by 5 bases, with 11 bases of the junction left unmatched. CDR3 length equals 17 residues.

This clonotype was counted at least ten times. The CDR3: CASSLGGLTEAFF. CDR3 coding DNA: TGTGCCAGCAGCTTAGGGGGGTTAACTGAAGCTTTCTTT. The genes are TRBV7-9 and TRBJ1-1, with a possible D match to TRBD1 (5 bases). The CDR3 is 13 amino acids. Germline values: CDR1 SEHNR, CDR2 FQNEAQ (reference sequence). Trimming cost V 1 base and J 5 bases, with 8 bases left between them.

This clonotype was observed many times. The genes are TRBV15 and TRBJ2-6; TRBD1 is a possible D gene (5 bases). The V gene lost 0 bases and the J gene lost 0 bases, with 9 bases spanning the gap. CDR3 length: 17 residues. Germline V gives CDR1 LNHNV, CDR2 YYDKDF (reference sequence). The CDR3 sequence is CATSRDLGDSGANVLTF. The CDR3 DNA sequence: TGTGCCACCAGCAGAGATCTAGGGGACTCTGGGGCCAACGTCCTGACTTTC. Supplemented by reference TRBV15 and TRBJ2-6, the full variable domain reads DAMVIQNPRYQVTQFGKPVTLSCSQTLNHNVMYWYQQKSSQAPKLLFHYYDKDFNNEADTPDNFQSRRPNTSFCFLDIRSPGLGDTAMYLCATSRDLGDSGANVLTFGAGSRLTVL.

This clonotype was seen ten or more times. The chain has TRBV7-2 and TRBJ2-5; D gene ambiguous. The CDR3 covers 13 residues. V lost 4 bases and J lost 4, with 10 bases in between. Germline-derived CDR1 and CDR2 are SGHTA and FQGNSA. CDR3 sequence (DNA): TGTGCCAGCAGCTCCTCTCGGAGAGAGACCCAGTACTTC. Translated, it gives CASSSSRRETQYF. The variable domain in full, with the rest retrieved from reference TRBV7-2 and TRBJ2-5, is GAGVSQSPSNKVTEKGKDVELRCDPISGHTALYWYRQSLGQGLEFLIYFQGNSAPDKSGLPSDRFSAERTGGSVSTLTIQRTQQEDSAVYLCASSSSRRETQYFGPGTRLLVL.